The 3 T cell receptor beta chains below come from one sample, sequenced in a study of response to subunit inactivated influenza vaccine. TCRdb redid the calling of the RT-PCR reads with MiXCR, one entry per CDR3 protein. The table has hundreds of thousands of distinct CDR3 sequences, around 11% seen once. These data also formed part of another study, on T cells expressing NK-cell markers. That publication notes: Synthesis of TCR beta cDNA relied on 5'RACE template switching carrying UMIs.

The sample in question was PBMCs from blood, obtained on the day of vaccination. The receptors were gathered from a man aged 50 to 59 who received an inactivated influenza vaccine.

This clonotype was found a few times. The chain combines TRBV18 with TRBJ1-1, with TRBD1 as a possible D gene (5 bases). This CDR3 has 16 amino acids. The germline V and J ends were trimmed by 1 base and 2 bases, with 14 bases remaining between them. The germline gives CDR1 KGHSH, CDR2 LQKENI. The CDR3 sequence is CASSPLGEQVNTEAFF. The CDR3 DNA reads TGTGCCAGCTCACCACTAGGGGAACAGGTAAACACTGAAGCTTTCTTT. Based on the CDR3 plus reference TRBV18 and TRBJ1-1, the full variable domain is NAGVMQNPRHLVRRRGQEARLRCSPMKGHSHVYWYRQLPEEGLKFMVYLQKENIIDESGMPKERFSAEFPKEGPSILRIQQVVRGDSAAYFCASSPLGEQVNTEAFFGQGTRLTVV.

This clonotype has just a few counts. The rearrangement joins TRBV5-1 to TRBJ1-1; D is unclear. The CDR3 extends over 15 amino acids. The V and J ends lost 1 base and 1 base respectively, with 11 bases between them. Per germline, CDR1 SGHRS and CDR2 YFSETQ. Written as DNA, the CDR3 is TGCGCCAGCAGCTTGAGTGTAATCAGGAACACTGAAGCTTTCTTT. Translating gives CASSLSVIRNTEAFF.

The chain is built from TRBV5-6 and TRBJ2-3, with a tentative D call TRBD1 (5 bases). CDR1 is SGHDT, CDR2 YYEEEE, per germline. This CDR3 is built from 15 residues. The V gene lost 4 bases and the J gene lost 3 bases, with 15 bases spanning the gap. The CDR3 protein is CASSLRQLRTDTQYF. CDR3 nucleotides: TGTGCCAGCAGCCTCCGACAGCTTAGGACAGATACGCAGTATTTT.